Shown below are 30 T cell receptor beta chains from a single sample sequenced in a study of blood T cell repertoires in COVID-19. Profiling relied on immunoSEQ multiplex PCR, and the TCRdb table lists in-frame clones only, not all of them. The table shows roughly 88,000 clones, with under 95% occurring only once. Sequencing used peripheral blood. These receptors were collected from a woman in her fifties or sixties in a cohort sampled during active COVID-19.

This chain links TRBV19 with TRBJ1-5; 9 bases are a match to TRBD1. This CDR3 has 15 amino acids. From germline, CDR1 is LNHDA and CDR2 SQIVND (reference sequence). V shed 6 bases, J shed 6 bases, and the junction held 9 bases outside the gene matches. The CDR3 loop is CASRADRGIFQPQHF. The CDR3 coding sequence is TGTGCCAGTAGGGCGGACAGGGGAATTTTTCAGCCCCAGCATTTT.

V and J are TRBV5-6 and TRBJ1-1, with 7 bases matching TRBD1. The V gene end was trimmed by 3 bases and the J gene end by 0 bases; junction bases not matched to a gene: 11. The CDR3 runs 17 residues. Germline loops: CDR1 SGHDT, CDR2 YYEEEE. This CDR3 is CASSSPGQWGMNTEAFF. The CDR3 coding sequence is TGTGCCAGCAGCTCACCGGGACAGTGGGGCATGAACACTGAAGCTTTCTTT.

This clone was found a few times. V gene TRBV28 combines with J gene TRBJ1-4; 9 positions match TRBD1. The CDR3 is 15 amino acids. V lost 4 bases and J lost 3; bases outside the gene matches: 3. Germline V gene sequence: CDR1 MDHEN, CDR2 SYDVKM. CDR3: CASSSQGAANEKLFF. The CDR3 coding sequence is TGTGCCAGCAGTTCACAGGGGGCAGCTAATGAAAAACTGTTTTTT.

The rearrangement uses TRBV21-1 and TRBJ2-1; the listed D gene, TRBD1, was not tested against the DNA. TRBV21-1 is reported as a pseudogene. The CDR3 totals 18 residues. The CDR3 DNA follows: TGTGCCAGCAGCAAATGGCCCCCACAGGGCTGGACCTACAATGAGCAGTTCTTC. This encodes CASSKWPPQGWTYNEQFF.

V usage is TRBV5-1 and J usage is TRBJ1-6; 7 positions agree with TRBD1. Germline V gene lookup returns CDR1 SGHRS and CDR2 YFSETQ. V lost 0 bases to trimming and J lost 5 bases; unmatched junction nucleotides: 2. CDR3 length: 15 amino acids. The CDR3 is CASSLVRGNNSPLHF. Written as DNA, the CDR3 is TGCGCCAGCAGCTTGGTCAGGGGGAATAATTCACCCCTCCACTTT.

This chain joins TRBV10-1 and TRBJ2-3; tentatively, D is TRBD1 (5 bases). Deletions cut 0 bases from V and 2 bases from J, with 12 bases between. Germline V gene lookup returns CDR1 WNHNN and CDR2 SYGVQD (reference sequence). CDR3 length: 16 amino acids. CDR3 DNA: TGCGCCAGCAGTGAGTCATCGGCAGGGCACACAGATACGCAGTATTTT. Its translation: CASSESSAGHTDTQYF.

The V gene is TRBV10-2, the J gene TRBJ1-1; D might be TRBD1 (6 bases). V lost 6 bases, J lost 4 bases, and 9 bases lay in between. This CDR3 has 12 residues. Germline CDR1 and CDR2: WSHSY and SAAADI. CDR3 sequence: CASSAQGTEAFF. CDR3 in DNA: TGCGCCAGCAGCGCACAGGGCACTGAAGCTTTCTTT.

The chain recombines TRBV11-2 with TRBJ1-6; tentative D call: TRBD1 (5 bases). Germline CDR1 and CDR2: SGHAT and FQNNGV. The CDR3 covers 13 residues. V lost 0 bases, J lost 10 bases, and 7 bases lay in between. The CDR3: CASSLEGGSPLHF. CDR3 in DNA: TGTGCCAGCAGCTTAGAGGGGGGATCACCCCTCCACTTT.

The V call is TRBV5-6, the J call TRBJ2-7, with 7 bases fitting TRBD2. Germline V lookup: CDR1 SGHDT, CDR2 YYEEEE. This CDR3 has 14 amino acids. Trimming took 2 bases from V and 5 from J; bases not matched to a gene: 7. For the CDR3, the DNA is TGTGCCAGCAGCTTCCGACTAGCCAATGACGAGCAGTACTTC. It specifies CASSFRLANDEQYF.

CDR3 residues: CASSEVGGNTDTQYF. In DNA form, the CDR3 reads TGTGCCAGCAGTGAAGTGGGGGGGAACACAGATACGCAGTATTTT. The rearrangement links TRBV6-1 to TRBJ2-3; TRBD2 matches 7 bases. Germline V lookup: CDR1 MNHNS, CDR2 SASEGT. J lost 2 bases, V lost 1 base, and 3 bases had no gene match. The CDR3 sequence is 15 residues long.

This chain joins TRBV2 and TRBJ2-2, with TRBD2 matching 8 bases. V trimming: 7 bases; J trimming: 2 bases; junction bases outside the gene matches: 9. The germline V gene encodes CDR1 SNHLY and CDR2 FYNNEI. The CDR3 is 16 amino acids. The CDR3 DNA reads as TGTGCCAGCAAAGAACAGGGACTAGGTAACACCGGGGAGCTGTTTTTT. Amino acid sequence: CASKEQGLGNTGELFF.

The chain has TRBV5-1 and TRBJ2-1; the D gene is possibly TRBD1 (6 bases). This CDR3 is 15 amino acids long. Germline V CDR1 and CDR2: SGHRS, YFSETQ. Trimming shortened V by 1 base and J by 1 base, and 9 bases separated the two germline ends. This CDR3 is CASSLRGGSYNEQFF. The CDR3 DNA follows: TGCGCCAGCAGCTTGAGAGGGGGATCCTACAATGAGCAGTTCTTC.

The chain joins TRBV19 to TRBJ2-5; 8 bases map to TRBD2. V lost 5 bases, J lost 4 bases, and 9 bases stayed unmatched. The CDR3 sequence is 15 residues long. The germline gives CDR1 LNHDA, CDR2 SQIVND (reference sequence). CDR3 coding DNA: TGTGCCAGTAGTGCGACGGCGGGGGGCGTAGAGACCCAGTACTTC. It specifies CASSATAGGVETQYF. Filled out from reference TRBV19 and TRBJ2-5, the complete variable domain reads DGGITQSPKYLFRKEGQNVTLSCEQNLNHDAMYWYRQDPGQGLRLIYYSQIVNDFQKGDIAEGYSVSREKKESFPLTVTSAQKNPTAFYLCASSATAGGVETQYFGPGTRLLVL.

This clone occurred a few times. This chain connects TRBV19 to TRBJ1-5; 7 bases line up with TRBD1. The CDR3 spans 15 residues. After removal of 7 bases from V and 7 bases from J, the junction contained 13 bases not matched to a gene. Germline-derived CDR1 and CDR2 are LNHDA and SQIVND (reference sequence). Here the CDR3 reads CASTPQGVSRQPQHF. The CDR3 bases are TGTGCCAGTACCCCTCAGGGGGTCAGTCGGCAGCCCCAGCATTTT.

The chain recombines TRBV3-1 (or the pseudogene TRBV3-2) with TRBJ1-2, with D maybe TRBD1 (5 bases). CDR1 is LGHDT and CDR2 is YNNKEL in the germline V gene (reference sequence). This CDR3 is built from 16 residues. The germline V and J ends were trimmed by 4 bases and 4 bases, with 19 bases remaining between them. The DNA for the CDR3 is TGTGCCAGCAGCCGGCTAAGCAGGGAATCCTTCTATGGCTACACCTTC. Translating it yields CASSRLSRESFYGYTF.

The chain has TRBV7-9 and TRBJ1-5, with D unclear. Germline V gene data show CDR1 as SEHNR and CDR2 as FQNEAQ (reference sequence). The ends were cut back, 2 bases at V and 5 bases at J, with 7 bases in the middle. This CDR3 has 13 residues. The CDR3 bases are TGTGCCAGCAGCTTATCGTCTCATCAGCCCCAGCATTTT. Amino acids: CASSLSSHQPQHF.

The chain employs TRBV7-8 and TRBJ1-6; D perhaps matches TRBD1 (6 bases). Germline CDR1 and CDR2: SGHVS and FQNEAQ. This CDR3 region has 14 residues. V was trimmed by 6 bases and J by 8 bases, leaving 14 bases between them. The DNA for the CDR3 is TGTGCCAGCAGTCTACAGGGTTCGGATTCACCCCTCCACTTT. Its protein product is CASSLQGSDSPLHF.

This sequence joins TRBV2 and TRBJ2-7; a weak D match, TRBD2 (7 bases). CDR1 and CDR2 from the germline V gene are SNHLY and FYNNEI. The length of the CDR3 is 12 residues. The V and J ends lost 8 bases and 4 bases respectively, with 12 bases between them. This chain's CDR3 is CASREGGYEQYF. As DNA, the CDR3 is TGTGCCAGCCGAGAGGGGGGGTACGAGCAGTACTTC.

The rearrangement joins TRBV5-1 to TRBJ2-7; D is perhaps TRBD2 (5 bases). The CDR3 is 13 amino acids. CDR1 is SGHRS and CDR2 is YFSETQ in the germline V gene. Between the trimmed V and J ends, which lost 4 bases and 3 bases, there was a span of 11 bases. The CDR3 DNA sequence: TGCGCCAGCAGCACCGAGGGCGGCTACGAGCAGTACTTC. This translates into CASSTEGGYEQYF. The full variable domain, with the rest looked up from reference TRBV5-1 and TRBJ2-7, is KAGVTQTPRYLIKTRGQQVTLSCSPISGHRSVSWYQQTPGQGLQFLFEYFSETQRNKGNFPGRFSGRQFSNSRSEMNVSTLELGDSALYLCASSTEGGYEQYFGPGTRLTVT.

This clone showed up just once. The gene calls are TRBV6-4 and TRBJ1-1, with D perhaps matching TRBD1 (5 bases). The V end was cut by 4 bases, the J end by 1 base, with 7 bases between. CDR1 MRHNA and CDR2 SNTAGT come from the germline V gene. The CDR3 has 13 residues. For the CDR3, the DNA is TGTGCCAGCAGTGGACAGCCGAACACTGAAGCTTTCTTT. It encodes CASSGQPNTEAFF.

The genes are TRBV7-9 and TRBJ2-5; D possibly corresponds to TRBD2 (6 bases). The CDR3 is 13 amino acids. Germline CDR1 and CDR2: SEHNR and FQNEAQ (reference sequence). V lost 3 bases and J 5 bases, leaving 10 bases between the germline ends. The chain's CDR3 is CASSFGLAETQYF. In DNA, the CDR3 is TGTGCCAGCAGCTTTGGTCTAGCGGAGACCCAGTACTTC.

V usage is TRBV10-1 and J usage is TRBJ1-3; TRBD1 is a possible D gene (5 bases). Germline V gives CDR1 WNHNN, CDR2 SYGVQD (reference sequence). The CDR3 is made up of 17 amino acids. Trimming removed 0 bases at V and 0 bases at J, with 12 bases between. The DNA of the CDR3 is TGCGCCAGCAGTGAGTCGAGGACACCCGGCTCTGGAAACACCATATATTTT. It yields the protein CASSESRTPGSGNTIYF.

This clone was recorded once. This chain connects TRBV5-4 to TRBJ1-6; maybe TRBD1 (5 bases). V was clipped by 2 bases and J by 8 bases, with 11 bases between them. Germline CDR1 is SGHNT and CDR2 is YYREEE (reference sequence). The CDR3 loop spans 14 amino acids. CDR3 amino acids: CASSFGGNYSPLHF. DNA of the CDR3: TGTGCCAGCAGCTTTGGGGGGAATTATTCACCCCTCCACTTT.

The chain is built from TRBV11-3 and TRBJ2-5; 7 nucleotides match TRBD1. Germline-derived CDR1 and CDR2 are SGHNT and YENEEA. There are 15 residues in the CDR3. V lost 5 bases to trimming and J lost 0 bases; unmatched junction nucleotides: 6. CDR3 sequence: CASSQHGTDQETQYF. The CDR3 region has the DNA TGTGCCAGCAGCCAACATGGGACAGACCAAGAGACCCAGTACTTC.

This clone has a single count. The CDR3 is CASSWGRRTGGGETQYF. Here the CDR3 DNA reads TGCGCCAGCAGCTGGGGCCGACGGACAGGGGGCGGGGAGACCCAGTACTTC. The chain is built from TRBV5-1 and TRBJ2-5; 11 nucleotides agree with TRBD1. Germline values: CDR1 SGHRS, CDR2 YFSETQ. This CDR3 region has 17 residues. The V gene end was trimmed by 3 bases and the J gene end by 5 bases; junction bases not matched to a gene: 12.

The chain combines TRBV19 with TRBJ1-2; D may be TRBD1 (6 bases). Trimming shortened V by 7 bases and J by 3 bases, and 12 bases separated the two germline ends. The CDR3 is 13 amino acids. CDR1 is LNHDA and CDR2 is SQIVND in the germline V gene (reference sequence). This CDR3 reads CASTGQEDYGYTF. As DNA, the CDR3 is TGTGCCAGTACGGGACAAGAGGACTATGGCTACACCTTC.

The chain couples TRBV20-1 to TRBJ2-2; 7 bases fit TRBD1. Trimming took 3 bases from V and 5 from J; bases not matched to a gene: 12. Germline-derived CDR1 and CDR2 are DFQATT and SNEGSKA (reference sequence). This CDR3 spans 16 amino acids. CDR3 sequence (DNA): TGCAGTGCTAGTAAAAGGGGGCGGGCGGTTACCGGGGAGCTGTTTTTT. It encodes CSASKRGRAVTGELFF.

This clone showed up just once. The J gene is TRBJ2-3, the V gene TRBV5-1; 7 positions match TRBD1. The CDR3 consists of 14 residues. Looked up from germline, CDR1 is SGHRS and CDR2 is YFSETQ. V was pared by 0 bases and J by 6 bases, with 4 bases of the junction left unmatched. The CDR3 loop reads CASSLASRGDTQYF. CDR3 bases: TGCGCCAGCAGCTTGGCCTCCAGGGGGGATACGCAGTATTTT.

CDR3 sequence: CASSFMGSYGYTF. The DNA of the CDR3 is TGTGCCAGCAGTTTTATGGGGAGCTATGGCTACACCTTC. The rearrangement uses TRBV27 and TRBJ1-2, with D hard to call. Trimming left V 3 bases short and J 4 bases short, with 9 bases between. Per the germline V gene, CDR1 is MNHEY and CDR2 is SMNVEV (reference sequence). The CDR3 has 13 residues.

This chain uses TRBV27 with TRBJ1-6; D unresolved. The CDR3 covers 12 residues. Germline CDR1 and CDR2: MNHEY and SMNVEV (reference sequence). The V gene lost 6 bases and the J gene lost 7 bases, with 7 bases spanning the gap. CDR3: CASSLQNSPLHF. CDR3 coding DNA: TGTGCCAGCAGCCTACAGAATTCACCCCTCCACTTT.